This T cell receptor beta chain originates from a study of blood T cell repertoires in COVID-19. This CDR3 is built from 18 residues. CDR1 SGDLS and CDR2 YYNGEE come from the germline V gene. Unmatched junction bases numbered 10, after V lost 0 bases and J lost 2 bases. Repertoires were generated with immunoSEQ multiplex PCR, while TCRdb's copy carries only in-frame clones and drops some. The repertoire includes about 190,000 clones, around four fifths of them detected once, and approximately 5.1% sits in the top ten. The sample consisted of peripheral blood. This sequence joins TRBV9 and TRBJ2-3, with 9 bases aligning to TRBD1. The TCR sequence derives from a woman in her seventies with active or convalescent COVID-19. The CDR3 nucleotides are TGTGCCAGCAGCGTAGGCCCGGGACAGGGAACTTACACAGATACGCAGTATTTT. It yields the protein CASSVGPGQGTYTDTQYF.